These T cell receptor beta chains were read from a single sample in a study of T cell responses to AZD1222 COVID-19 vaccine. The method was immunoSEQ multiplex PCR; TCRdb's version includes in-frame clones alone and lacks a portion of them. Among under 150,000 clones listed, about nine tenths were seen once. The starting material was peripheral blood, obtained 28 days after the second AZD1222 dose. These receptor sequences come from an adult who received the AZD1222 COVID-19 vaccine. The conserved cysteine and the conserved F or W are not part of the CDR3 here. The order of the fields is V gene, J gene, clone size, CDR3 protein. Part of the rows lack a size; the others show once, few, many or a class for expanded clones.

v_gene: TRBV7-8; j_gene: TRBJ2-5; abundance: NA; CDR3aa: ASSSLVGLAAQETQY
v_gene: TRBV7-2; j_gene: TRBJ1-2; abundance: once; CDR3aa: ASRTRQGRHGYT
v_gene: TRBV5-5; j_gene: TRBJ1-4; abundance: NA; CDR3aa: ASSWGDGEKLF
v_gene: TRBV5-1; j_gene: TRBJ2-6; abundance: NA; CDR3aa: ASQRTSSTSGANVLT
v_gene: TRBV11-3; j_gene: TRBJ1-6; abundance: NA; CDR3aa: ASTQGTANSPLH
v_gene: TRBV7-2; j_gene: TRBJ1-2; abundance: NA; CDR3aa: ASSPAGGSGDRGYT
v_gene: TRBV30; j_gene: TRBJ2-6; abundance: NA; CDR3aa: ASQWARANVLT
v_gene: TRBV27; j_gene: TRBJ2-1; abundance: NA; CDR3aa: ASSQTSGSYNEQF
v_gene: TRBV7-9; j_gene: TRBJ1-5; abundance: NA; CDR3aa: ASSFGKQPSSPQH
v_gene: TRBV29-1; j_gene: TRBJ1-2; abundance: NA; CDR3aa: SVEFPGGGYT
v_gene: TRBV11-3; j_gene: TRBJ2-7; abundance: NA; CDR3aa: ASSLGDTRGSYEQY
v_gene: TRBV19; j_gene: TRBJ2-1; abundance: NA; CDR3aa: ASTPFRDSIEQF
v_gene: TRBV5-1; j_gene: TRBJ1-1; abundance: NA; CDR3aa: ASSLGQPNTEAF
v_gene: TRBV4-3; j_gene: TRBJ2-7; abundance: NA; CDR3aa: ASSQESAGNYEQY
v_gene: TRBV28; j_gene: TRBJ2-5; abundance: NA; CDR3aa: ASSLAPDRETQY
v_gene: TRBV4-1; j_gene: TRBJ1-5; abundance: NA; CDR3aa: ASSHEPGRRMGNQPQH
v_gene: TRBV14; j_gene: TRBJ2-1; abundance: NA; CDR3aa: ASSGSGRAGEQF
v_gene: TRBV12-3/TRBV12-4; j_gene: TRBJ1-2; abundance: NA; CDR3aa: ASSFLNYGYT
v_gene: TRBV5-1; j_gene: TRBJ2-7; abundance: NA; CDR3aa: ASSFSWDRAYEQY
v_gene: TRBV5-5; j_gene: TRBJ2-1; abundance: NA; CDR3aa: ASSLVAGDNEQF
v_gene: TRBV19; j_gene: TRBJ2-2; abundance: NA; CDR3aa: ASSIVSGDTGELF
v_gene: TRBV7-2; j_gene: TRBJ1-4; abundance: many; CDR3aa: ASSLFLSGGNEKLF
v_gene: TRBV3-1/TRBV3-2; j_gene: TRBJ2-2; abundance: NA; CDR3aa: ASSQSLAGVTGELF
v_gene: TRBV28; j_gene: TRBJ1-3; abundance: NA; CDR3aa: ASSLRAGSGSGNTIY
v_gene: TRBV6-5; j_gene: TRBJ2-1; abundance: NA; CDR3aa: ASRGAGVVIDEQF
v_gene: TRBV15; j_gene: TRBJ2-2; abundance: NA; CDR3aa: ATSRERISNTGELF
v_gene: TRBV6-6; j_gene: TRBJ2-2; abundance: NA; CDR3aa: ASSYGQGRGGELF
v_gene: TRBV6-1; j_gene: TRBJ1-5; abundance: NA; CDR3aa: ASSAAGGPSNQPQH